This paragraph covers one T cell receptor (beta chain) sequence. The antigen is undetermined. The authors loaded roughly 180 ng DNA, around 32,000 T cell genomes, into sorted-subset replicate PCRs. Sequencing used immunoSEQ multiplex PCR; TCRdb keeps in-frame clones, though not all of them. There are 600,000 to 750,000 clones in the sample; less than 95% occur only once, and less than 40% lies in the top ten. This record comes from a study of shared clonotypes between healthy human individuals. This CDR3 is built from 15 residues. From germline, CDR1 is SGHAT and CDR2 FQNNGV. After removal of 3 bases from V and 6 bases from J, the junction contained 7 bases not matched to a gene. Study results and limitations: Sharing across a handful of donors was seen in 4% to 6.5% of naive CD4 clonotypes. A generally larger estimated richness was seen in naive subsets than in memory subsets.

The sample comprised memory CD8+ T cells from PBMCs. The subset is: CD45RO+ cells pooled with CCR7-negative TemRA cells. The TCR sequence derives from a man between 18 and 35 years old in good health. Some clones in this sample may be carry-over from other donors' samples. The chain uses TRBV11-2 and TRBJ2-2; 7 nucleotides match TRBD2. This CDR3 reads CASSFFTGGPGELFF. The CDR3 nucleotides read TGTGCCAGCAGCTTCTTTACGGGAGGTCCCGGGGAGCTGTTTTTT.